This entry lists 26 T cell receptor beta chains sequenced from one sample in a study of blood T cell repertoires in COVID-19. The protocol was immunoSEQ multiplex PCR, while the TCRdb copy is restricted to in-frame clones and leaves out a portion. The data show some 130,000 clones, approximately 80% seen once. Sequences were obtained from peripheral blood. Source of these receptors: a man older than 75 with acute or convalescent COVID-19.

The V and J genes are TRBV9 and TRBJ1-2; 10 positions agree with TRBD1. V lost 4 bases and J lost 3; bases outside the gene matches: 3. The germline V gene encodes CDR1 SGDLS and CDR2 YYNGEE. The CDR3 extends over 14 amino acids. The CDR3 sequence is CASSLGQGDYGYTF. The CDR3 coding sequence is TGTGCCAGCAGCCTCGGACAGGGGGACTATGGCTACACCTTC.

This clone was observed a handful of times. This chain joins TRBV9 and TRBJ2-7; 9 positions agree with TRBD1. V dropped 2 bases and J dropped 2; count of bases not matched to a gene: 5. The CDR3 loop spans 15 amino acids. Germline values: CDR1 SGDLS, CDR2 YYNGEE. As DNA, the CDR3 is TGTGCCAGCAGCGTGGGGGGGACAGGGACCTACGAGCAGTACTTC. Translated: CASSVGGTGTYEQYF.

The chain combines TRBV6-5 with TRBJ1-1; TRBD1 aligns across 8 bases. With 0 bases clipped from V and 6 bases from J, the junction kept 6 bases outside the gene matches. Germline V lookup: CDR1 MNHEY, CDR2 SVGAGI. The CDR3 runs to 15 residues. For the CDR3, the DNA is TGTGCCAGCAGTTACTCGACAGGGGTTGTCGCTGAAGCTTTCTTT. Translating gives CASSYSTGVVAEAFF.

The chain carries TRBV5-1 and TRBJ2-2; D not resolved. From germline, CDR1 is SGHRS and CDR2 YFSETQ. The CDR3 sequence is 14 residues long. Trimming removed 4 bases from V and 1 base from J, with 8 bases in between. CDR3 region: CASSPTRNTGELFF. Written as DNA, the CDR3 is TGCGCCAGCAGCCCAACAAGGAACACCGGGGAGCTGTTTTTT.

V usage is TRBV6-5 and J usage is TRBJ1-6; D is unclear. Germline V gene sequence: CDR1 MNHEY, CDR2 SVGAGI. The CDR3 spans 13 residues. Trimming stripped 6 bases from V and 5 bases from J, with 8 bases between. DNA of the CDR3: TGTGCCAGCAGCGGGTCCGATAATTCACCCCTCCACTTT. Amino acids: CASSGSDNSPLHF.

This chain connects TRBV18 to TRBJ1-4; weak D call: TRBD1 (5 bases). V was shortened by 3 bases and J by 8 bases, with 16 bases between the two germline ends. The CDR3 is made up of 15 amino acids. Germline lookup yields CDR1 KGHSH and CDR2 LQKENI. The CDR3 nucleotides are TGTGCCAGCTCACCGACCGGGACTTATGAGGAAAAACTGTTTTTT. Protein: CASSPTGTYEEKLFF.

This clone has only one observation. The chain is built from TRBV28 and TRBJ2-7; 11 nucleotides align to TRBD1. CDR1 is MDHEN, CDR2 SYDVKM, per germline. This CDR3 comprises 15 residues. The ends lost 7 bases at V and 5 bases at J; junction bases unmatched: 10. The CDR3 loop is CASKRPGQGEHEQYF. The CDR3 DNA reads TGTGCCAGCAAACGCCCGGGACAGGGGGAACACGAGCAGTACTTC.

The rearrangement uses TRBV18 and TRBJ1-2; 7 bases are shared with TRBD1. V trimming: 2 bases; J trimming: 4 bases; junction bases outside the gene matches: 4. CDR3 length: 14 residues. The germline CDR1 and CDR2 sequences are KGHSH and LQKENI. CDR3 nucleotide sequence: TGTGCCAGCTCACCAGCAGGGACAGCCTATGGCTACACCTTC. Amino acid sequence: CASSPAGTAYGYTF.

The table lists this clone with a few counts. V gene TRBV6-5 combines with J gene TRBJ1-6; 8 nucleotides agree with TRBD1. The germline V gene encodes CDR1 MNHEY and CDR2 SVGAGI. V lost 7 bases to trimming and J lost 8 bases; unmatched junction nucleotides: 7. This CDR3 contains 14 residues. DNA for the CDR3: TGTGCCAGCACCCAGACAGGGGCATATTCACCCCTCCACTTT. It codes for CASTQTGAYSPLHF.

The gene calls are TRBV27 and TRBJ1-2; 7 bases are shared with TRBD1. The CDR3 covers 14 residues. The trim removed 0 bases at V and 3 bases at J, leaving 1 base unmatched. CDR1 and CDR2 (germline): MNHEY, SMNVEV (reference sequence). The CDR3 DNA is TGTGCCAGCAGTTTATCAGGGGGCTACTATGGCTACACCTTC. Translated: CASSLSGGYYGYTF.

The CDR3 region is CATSRATGGYQPQHF. The CDR3, as DNA: TGTGCCACCAGCAGAGCTACAGGGGGCTACCAGCCCCAGCATTTT. V gene TRBV15 combines with J gene TRBJ1-5, with TRBD1 matching 9 bases. Germline V gene lookup returns CDR1 LNHNV and CDR2 YYDKDF (reference sequence). The CDR3 has 15 residues. With 1 base clipped from V and 7 bases from J, the junction kept 5 bases outside the gene matches. Variable domain in full (rest from reference TRBV15 and TRBJ1-5): DAMVIQNPRYQVTQFGKPVTLSCSQTLNHNVMYWYQQKSSQAPKLLFHYYDKDFNNEADTPDNFQSRRPNTSFCFLDIRSPGLGDTAMYLCATSRATGGYQPQHFGDGTRLSIL.

This chain connects TRBV25-1 to TRBJ1-6; D is undetermined. The CDR3 runs to 15 residues. The ends were cut back, 4 bases at V and 3 bases at J, with 10 bases in the middle. CDR1 and CDR2 from the germline V gene are MGHDK and SYGVNS. The CDR3 sequence is CASSGLTVYNSPLHF. The CDR3 nucleotides read TGTGCCAGCAGTGGTTTAACAGTCTATAATTCACCCCTCCACTTT. The complete variable domain, with remaining parts taken from reference TRBV25-1 and TRBJ1-6, reads EADIYQTPRYLVIGTGKKITLECSQTMGHDKMYWYQQDPGMELHLIHYSYGVNSTEKGDLSSESTVSRIRTEHFPLTLESARPSHTSQYLCASSGLTVYNSPLHFGNGTRLTVT.

V usage is TRBV11-2 and J usage is TRBJ1-4, with D hard to call. V was shortened by 5 bases and J by 8 bases, with 21 bases between the two germline ends. The CDR3 runs 16 residues. Germline V gives CDR1 SGHAT, CDR2 FQNNGV. The CDR3 here is CASSLTTAGGWEKLFF. The CDR3 nucleotides are TGTGCCAGCAGCCTTACTACAGCGGGAGGGTGGGAAAAACTGTTTTTT.

The V gene is TRBV5-6, the J gene TRBJ1-1, with 9 bases fitting TRBD1. This CDR3 region has 13 residues. Trimming removed 5 bases from V and 3 bases from J; junction bases left unmatched: 2. Germline CDR1 and CDR2: SGHDT and YYEEEE. The CDR3: CASRWTGDTEAFF. The DNA of the CDR3 is TGTGCCAGCAGATGGACAGGGGACACTGAAGCTTTCTTT.

This clone was picked up many times. The genes are TRBV9 and TRBJ1-6; D remains ambiguous. The germline V and J ends were trimmed by 4 bases and 5 bases, with 10 bases remaining between them. The CDR3 totals 14 residues. Germline V gene data show CDR1 as SGDLS and CDR2 as YYNGEE. The chain's CDR3 is CASSPRVNNSPLHF. The CDR3 nucleotides read TGTGCCAGCAGCCCCCGTGTAAATAATTCACCCCTCCACTTT.

This rearrangement joins TRBV6-5 to TRBJ2-7, with D perhaps TRBD2 (6 bases). The germline V and J ends were trimmed by 8 bases and 1 base, with 15 bases remaining between them. The CDR3 totals 14 residues. The germline CDR1 and CDR2 sequences are MNHEY and SVGAGI. In nucleotides, the CDR3 is TGTGCCAGCGGAAGTTGGGGGGTTTCCTACGAGCAGTACTTC. Its protein is CASGSWGVSYEQYF.

V usage is TRBV7-9 and J usage is TRBJ2-7; D may be TRBD2 (5 bases). The germline gives CDR1 SEHNR, CDR2 FQNEAQ (reference sequence). This CDR3 comprises 13 residues. Trimming left V 5 bases short and J 2 bases short, with 10 bases between. Written as DNA, the CDR3 is TGTGCCAGCAGCCAACCCGGGGCCTACGAGCAGTACTTC. Protein sequence: CASSQPGAYEQYF. The complete variable domain, with remaining parts taken from reference TRBV7-9 and TRBJ2-7, reads DTGVSQNPRHKITKRGQNVTFRCDPISEHNRLYWYRQTLGQGPEFLTYFQNEAQLEKSRLLSDRFSAERPKGSFSTLEIQRTEQGDSAMYLCASSQPGAYEQYFGPGTRLTVT.

The genes are TRBV10-3 and TRBJ2-7; D is perhaps TRBD2 (6 bases). CDR3 length equals 13 residues. The V and J ends lost 4 bases and 1 base respectively, with 8 bases between them. Per germline, CDR1 ENHRY and CDR2 SYGVKD. This CDR3 reads CAISGGVSYEQYF. As DNA, the CDR3 is TGTGCCATCAGTGGCGGGGTGTCCTACGAGCAGTACTTC.

The chain combines TRBV5-4 with TRBJ2-1, with 9 bases fitting TRBD2. The V segment lost 2 bases and the J segment 10 bases; nucleotides outside the gene matches: 7. CDR1 and CDR2 (germline): SGHNT, YYREEE (reference sequence). The CDR3 has 14 residues. CDR3 sequence (DNA): TGTGCCAGCAGCTTTGGCGGGGGGGCTGAAGAGCAGTTCTTC. Translation gives CASSFGGGAEEQFF.

This chain joins TRBV18 and TRBJ1-4, with 8 nucleotides matching TRBD1. The V segment lost 4 bases and the J segment 5 bases; nucleotides outside the gene matches: 15. CDR3 length: 18 amino acids. The V gene's germline CDR1 is KGHSH and CDR2 LQKENI. The CDR3 DNA is TGTGCCAGCTCACTGCGTACCGTTCCGGGACAGGCGAATGAAAAACTGTTTTTT. Its protein is CASSLRTVPGQANEKLFF.

This clone has only a few counts. The chain combines TRBV3-1 (or the pseudogene TRBV3-2) with TRBJ2-7, with 7 bases aligning to TRBD2. Germline V lookup: CDR1 LGHDT, CDR2 YNNKEL (reference sequence). The CDR3 sequence is 14 residues long. After removal of 4 bases from V and 7 bases from J, the junction contained 10 bases not matched to a gene. The chain's CDR3 is CASSPSGYLVEQYF. The DNA of the CDR3 is TGTGCCAGCAGCCCTAGCGGCTACCTAGTAGAGCAGTACTTC.

This chain uses TRBV19 with TRBJ2-6, with D possibly being TRBD2 (5 bases). Trimming took off 3 bases at V and 2 bases at J, with 8 bases between the two ends. Germline CDR1 LNHDA, CDR2 SQIVND (reference sequence). The CDR3 is 15 amino acids. The CDR3 is CASSIKGAGANVLTF. The CDR3 nucleotides are TGTGCCAGTAGTATTAAGGGAGCTGGGGCCAACGTCCTGACTTTC.

The rearrangement links TRBV4-1 to TRBJ2-5; the match to TRBD1 covers 7 bases. The germline V gene encodes CDR1 MGHRA and CDR2 YSYEKL. CDR3 length: 14 residues. With V trimmed by 4 bases and J by 1 base, 3 bases remained unmatched. CDR3 DNA sequence: TGCGCCAGCAGCCGGGGACAGACCCAAGAGACCCAGTACTTC. Translating gives CASSRGQTQETQYF.

The J gene is TRBJ2-5, the V gene TRBV19; TRBD1 matches 10 bases. With 7 bases clipped from V and 2 bases from J, the junction kept 4 bases outside the gene matches. Germline values: CDR1 LNHDA, CDR2 SQIVND (reference sequence). This CDR3 is built from 14 residues. The CDR3 loop reads CASKGQGIQETQYF. CDR3 DNA: TGTGCCAGTAAGGGACAGGGGATTCAAGAGACCCAGTACTTC. Filled out from reference TRBV19 and TRBJ2-5, the complete variable domain reads DGGITQSPKYLFRKEGQNVTLSCEQNLNHDAMYWYRQDPGQGLRLIYYSQIVNDFQKGDIAEGYSVSREKKESFPLTVTSAQKNPTAFYLCASKGQGIQETQYFGPGTRLLVL.

This chain uses TRBV11-1 with TRBJ2-7; the match to TRBD2 covers 9 bases. CDR1 is SGHAT and CDR2 is FQDESV in the germline V gene (reference sequence). V lost 8 bases to trimming and J lost 8 bases; unmatched junction nucleotides: 10. The CDR3 extends over 13 amino acids. The CDR3 region has the DNA TGTGCCAGCGAAAATCTAGCGGGACGCAAGCAGTACTTC. It yields the protein CASENLAGRKQYF.

This rearrangement joins TRBV5-1 to TRBJ2-3, with a possible D match to TRBD2 (7 bases). Germline lookup yields CDR1 SGHRS and CDR2 YFSETQ. V was cut by 4 bases and J by 5 bases, with 14 bases left in between. The CDR3 has 14 residues. The CDR3 bases are TGCGCCAGCAGCAGAGGGGGGGCTGGAGATACGCAGTATTTT. Translating gives CASSRGGAGDTQYF. The full variable domain, rest sourced from reference TRBV5-1 and TRBJ2-3, is KAGVTQTPRYLIKTRGQQVTLSCSPISGHRSVSWYQQTPGQGLQFLFEYFSETQRNKGNFPGRFSGRQFSNSRSEMNVSTLELGDSALYLCASSRGGAGDTQYFGPGTRLTVL.